The following is a T cell receptor (beta chain) sequence with its context. Its specificity is not known. This table comes from immunoSEQ multiplex PCR, and its TCRdb copy is limited to in-frame clones, with some not included. The sample lists about 38,000 clones, 70% to 85% occurring once. The data are from a study of early stage breast cancer tumors. Overall study context: Twelve of the 16 invasive tumors were ER+, PR+ and HER2-. Invasive lobular carcinomas made up about 35% of the 12 ER+/PR+/HER2- tumors. Regarding the study as a whole: Most shared enriched TCRB sequences were commonly generated ones. Tumors had 2 to 3-fold higher T cell density and higher clonality than adjacent normal breast tissue.

This CDR3 spans 15 amino acids. V dropped 1 base and J dropped 9; count of bases not matched to a gene: 5. Germline V gene data show CDR1 as ENHRY and CDR2 as SYGVKD. The V and J genes are TRBV10-3 and TRBJ2-1, with 11 bases aligning to TRBD2. This TCR was recovered from a person between 55 and 69 years old with breast cancer. Sequenced sample: blood. CDR3 residues: CAISELASGRSEQFF. As DNA, the CDR3 is TGTGCCATCAGTGAGTTGGCTAGCGGGAGGTCTGAGCAGTTCTTC.